The source of this T cell receptor (beta chain) is a study of tumor-infiltrating lymphocytes in primary liver carcinoma. For the study at large: Per sample, productive TCRbeta reads numbered roughly 3.5 to 8 million, similar across tissue types.

This clonotype came up many times. Its specificity is unknown. This CDR3 contains 15 residues. V was cut by 3 bases and J by 5 bases, with 14 bases left in between. Germline DNA was also extracted, while the blood RNA originated from unsorted whole blood. Chronic HBV infection, untreated so far, was present in the patients. General observations from the study: Compared with tumor region pairs, tumor-adjacent and tumor-blood pairs overlapped less. Bulk unsorted material prevented CD4+ and CD8+ repertoire comparison.

Priming with a constant-region primer yielded TCR beta cDNA from about 480 ng total RNA. The TCR beta library was amplified through three nested multiplex PCR rounds in a modified ARM-PCR procedure. TRBV1-TRBV30 forward and Cbeta reverse primers drove the first two roughly 10-cycle rounds. TCRdb processed the multiplex PCR reads anew with MiXCR; each CDR3 protein has one entry. The repertoire holds approximately 330,000 distinct CDR3 sequences, with about 65% as singletons. This chain connects TRBV12-3 or TRBV12-4 to TRBJ2-1; no clear D. The TCR was taken from a man in his forties or fifties with primary liver carcinoma and hepatitis B virus infection. The sample consisted of peripheral blood. DNA for the CDR3: TGTGCCAGCAGTTTTCGAGGACCCATCGACAATGAGCAGTTCTTC. Translating it yields CASSFRGPIDNEQFF.